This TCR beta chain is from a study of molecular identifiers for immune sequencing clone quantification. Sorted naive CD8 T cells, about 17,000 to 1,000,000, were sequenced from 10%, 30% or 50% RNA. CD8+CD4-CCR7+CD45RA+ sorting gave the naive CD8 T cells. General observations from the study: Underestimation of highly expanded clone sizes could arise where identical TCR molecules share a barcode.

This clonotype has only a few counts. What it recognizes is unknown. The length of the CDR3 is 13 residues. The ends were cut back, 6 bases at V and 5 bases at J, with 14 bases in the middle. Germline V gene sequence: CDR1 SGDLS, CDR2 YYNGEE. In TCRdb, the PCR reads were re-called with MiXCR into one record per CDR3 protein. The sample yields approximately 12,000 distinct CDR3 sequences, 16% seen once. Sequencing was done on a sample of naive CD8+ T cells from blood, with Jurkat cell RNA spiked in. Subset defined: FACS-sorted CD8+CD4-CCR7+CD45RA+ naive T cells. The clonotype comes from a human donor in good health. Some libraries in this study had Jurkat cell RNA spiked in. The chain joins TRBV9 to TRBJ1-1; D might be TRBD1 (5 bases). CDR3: CASTPVRGTEAFF. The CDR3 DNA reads TGTGCCAGCACCCCCGTTCGGGGGACTGAAGCTTTCTTT.